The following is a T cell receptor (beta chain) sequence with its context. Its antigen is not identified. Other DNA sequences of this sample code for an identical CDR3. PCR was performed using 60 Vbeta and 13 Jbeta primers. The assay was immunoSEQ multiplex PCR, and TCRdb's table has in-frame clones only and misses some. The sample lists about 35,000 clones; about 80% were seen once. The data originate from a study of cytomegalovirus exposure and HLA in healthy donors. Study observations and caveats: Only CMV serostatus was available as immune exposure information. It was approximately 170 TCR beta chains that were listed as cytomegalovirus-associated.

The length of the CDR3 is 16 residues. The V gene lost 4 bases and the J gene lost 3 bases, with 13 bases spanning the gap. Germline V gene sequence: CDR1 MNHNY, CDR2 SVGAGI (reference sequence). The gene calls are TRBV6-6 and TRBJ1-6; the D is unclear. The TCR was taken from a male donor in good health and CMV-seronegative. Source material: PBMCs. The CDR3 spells CASSSNGLGYNSPLHF. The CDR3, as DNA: TGTGCCAGCAGTTCCAACGGACTGGGCTATAATTCACCCCTCCACTTT.